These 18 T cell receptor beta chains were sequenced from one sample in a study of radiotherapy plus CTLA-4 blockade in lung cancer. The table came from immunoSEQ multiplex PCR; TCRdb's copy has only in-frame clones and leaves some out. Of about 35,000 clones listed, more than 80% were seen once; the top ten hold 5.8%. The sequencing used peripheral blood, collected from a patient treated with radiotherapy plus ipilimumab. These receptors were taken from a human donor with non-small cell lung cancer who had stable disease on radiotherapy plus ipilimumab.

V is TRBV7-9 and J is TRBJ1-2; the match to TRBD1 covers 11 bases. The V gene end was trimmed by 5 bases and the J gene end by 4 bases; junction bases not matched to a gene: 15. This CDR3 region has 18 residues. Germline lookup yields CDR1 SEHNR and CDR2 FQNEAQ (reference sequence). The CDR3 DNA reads TGTGCCAGCAGCCCTATGCTGGACAGGGGGCTGGAGATCTATGGCTACACCTTC. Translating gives CASSPMLDRGLEIYGYTF.

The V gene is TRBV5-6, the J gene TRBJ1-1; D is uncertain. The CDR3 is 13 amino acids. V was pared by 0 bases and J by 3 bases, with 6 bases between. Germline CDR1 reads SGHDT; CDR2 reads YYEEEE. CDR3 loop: CASSLVADTEAFF. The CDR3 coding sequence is TGTGCCAGCAGCTTGGTGGCCGACACTGAAGCTTTCTTT.

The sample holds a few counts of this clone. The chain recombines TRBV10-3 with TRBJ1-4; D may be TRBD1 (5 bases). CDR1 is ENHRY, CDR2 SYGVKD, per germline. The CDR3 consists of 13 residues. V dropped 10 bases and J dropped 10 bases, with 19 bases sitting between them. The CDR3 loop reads CATMGRVGGKLFF. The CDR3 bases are TGTGCCACCATGGGCAGGGTGGGTGGAAAACTGTTTTTT.

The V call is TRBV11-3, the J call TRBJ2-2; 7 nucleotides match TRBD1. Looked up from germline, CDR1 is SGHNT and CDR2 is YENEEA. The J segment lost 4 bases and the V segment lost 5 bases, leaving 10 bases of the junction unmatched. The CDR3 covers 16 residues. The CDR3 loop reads CASSKGTARGTGELFF. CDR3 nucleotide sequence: TGTGCCAGCAGCAAGGGGACAGCCCGGGGCACCGGGGAGCTGTTTTTT.

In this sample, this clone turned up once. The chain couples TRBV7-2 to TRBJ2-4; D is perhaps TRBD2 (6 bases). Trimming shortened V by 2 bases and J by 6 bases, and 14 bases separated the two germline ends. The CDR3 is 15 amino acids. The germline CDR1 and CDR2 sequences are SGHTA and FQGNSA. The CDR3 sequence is CASSLMRGRGNIQYF. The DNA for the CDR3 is TGTGCCAGCAGCTTAATGCGGGGTCGGGGAAACATTCAGTACTTC.

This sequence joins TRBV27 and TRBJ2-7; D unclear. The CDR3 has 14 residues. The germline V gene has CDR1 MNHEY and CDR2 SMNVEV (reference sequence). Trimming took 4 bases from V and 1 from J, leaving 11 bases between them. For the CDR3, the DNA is TGTGCCAGCAGTTGGCTTCCCGGGTCCTACGAGCAGTACTTC. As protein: CASSWLPGSYEQYF.

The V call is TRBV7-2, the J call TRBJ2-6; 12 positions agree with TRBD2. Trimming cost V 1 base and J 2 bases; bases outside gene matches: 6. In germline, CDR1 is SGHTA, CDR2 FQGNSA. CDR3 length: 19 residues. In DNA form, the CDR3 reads TGTGCCAGCAGCTTAGATTCTAGCGGGAGGGGCGCTGGGGCCAACGTCCTGACTTTC. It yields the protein CASSLDSSGRGAGANVLTF.

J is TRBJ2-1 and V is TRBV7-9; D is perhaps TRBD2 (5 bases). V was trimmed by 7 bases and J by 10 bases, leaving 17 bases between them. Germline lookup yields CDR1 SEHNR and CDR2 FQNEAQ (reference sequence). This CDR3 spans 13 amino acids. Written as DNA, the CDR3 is TGTGCCAGCACCCACTGGCGGGTAATAGAGCAGTTCTTC. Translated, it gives CASTHWRVIEQFF.

The DNA for the CDR3 is TGTGCCAGCAGCTTATTTCAGCGACTCAACCCGATAGTACAAGAGACCCAGTACTTC. This gives the protein CASSLFQRLNPIVQETQYF. This chain uses TRBV7-8 with TRBJ2-5; D gene unclear. Trimming pared 2 bases from V and 2 bases from J, leaving 24 bases between. Germline loops: CDR1 SGHVS, CDR2 FQNEAQ. CDR3 length equals 19 residues.

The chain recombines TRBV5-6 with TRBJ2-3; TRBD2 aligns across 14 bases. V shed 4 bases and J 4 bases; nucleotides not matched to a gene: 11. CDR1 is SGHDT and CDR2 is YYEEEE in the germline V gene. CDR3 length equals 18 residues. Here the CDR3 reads CASSPLGGTSGSSDTQYF. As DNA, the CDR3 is TGTGCCAGCAGCCCCCTGGGGGGGACTAGCGGGAGTTCAGATACGCAGTATTTT.

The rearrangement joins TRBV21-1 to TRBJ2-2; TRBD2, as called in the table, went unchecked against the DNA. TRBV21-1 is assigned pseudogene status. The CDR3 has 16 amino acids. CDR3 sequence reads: CASTGTSGMVTGELFF. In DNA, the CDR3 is TGTGCCAGCACCGGGACTAGCGGGATGGTCACCGGGGAGCTGTTTTTT.

This CDR3 reads CASRNRRTSYEQYF. The CDR3 region has the DNA TGTGCCAGCAGGAACCGAAGAACTAGCTACGAGCAGTACTTC. V gene TRBV2 combines with J gene TRBJ2-7, with D maybe TRBD2 (5 bases). This CDR3 comprises 14 residues. Germline CDR1 SNHLY, CDR2 FYNNEI. V lost 6 bases, J lost 3 bases, and 15 bases lay in between.

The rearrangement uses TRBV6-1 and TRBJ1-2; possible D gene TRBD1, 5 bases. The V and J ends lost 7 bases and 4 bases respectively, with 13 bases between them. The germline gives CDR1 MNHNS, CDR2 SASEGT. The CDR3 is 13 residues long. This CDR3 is CASKTTGTYGYTF. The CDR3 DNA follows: TGTGCCAGCAAGACAACAGGAACCTATGGCTACACCTTC.

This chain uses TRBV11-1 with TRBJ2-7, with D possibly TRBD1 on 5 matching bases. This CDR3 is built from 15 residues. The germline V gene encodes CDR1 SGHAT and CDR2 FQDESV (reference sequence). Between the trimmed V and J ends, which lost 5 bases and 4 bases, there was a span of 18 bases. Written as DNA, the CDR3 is TGTGCCAGCAGCCCCGGACACCAGGCCTTTTACGAGCAGTACTTC. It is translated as CASSPGHQAFYEQYF.

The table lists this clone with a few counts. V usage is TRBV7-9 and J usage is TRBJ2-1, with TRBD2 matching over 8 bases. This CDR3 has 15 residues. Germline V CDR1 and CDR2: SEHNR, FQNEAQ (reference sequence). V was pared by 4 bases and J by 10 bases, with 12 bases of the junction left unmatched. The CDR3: CASSSYRREEQEQFF. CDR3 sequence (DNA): TGTGCCAGCAGCTCTTATCGGCGGGAGGAGCAAGAGCAGTTCTTC.

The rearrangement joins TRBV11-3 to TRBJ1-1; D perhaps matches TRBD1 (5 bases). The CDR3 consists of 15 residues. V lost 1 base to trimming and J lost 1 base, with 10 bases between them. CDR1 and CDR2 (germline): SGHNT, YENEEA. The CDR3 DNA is TGTGCCAGCAGCTTAGGGGGCGCTGGGAACACTGAAGCTTTCTTT. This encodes CASSLGGAGNTEAFF. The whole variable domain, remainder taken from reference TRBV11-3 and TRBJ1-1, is EAGVVQSPRYKIIEKKQPVAFWCNPISGHNTLYWYLQNLGQGPELLIRYENEEAVDDSQLPKDRFSAERLKGVDSTLKIQPAELGDSAVYLCASSLGGAGNTEAFFGQGTRLTVV.

CDR3 bases: TGTGCCAGCAGTTCCGGACAAGCTATCTCTGGGGCCAACGTCCTGACTTTC. The encoded protein is CASSSGQAISGANVLTF. The chain carries TRBV28 and TRBJ2-6, with D possibly matching TRBD1 (5 bases). Germline loops: CDR1 MDHEN, CDR2 SYDVKM. Trimming took off 4 bases at V and 0 bases at J, with 13 bases between the two ends. The CDR3 has 17 amino acids.

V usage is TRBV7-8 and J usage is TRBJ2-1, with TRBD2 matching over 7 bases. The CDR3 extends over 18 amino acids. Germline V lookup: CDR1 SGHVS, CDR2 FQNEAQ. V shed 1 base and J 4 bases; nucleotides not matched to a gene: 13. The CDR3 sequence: CASSLVRGRGGSYNEQFF. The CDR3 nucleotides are TGTGCCAGCAGCTTAGTCCGGGGCCGAGGCGGGAGTTACAATGAGCAGTTCTTC.